This passage covers 32 T cell receptor beta chains from one sample sequenced in a study of OX40 agonist ivuxolimab in advanced cancers. Sequencing used immunoSEQ multiplex PCR; TCRdb keeps in-frame clones, though not all of them. The sample holds about 76,000 clones, roughly 89% seen once. The starting material was CD4+ or CD8+ T cells sorted from blood, obtained in a trial of the OX40 agonist ivuxolimab. Every receptor here comes from an adult with an advanced solid tumor such as melanoma, head and neck, liver or kidney cancer.

The chain is built from TRBV9 and TRBJ1-3; 8 nucleotides line up with TRBD1. The V segment lost 2 bases and the J segment 1 base; nucleotides outside the gene matches: 5. Germline V lookup: CDR1 SGDLS, CDR2 YYNGEE. This CDR3 spans 16 amino acids. CDR3 sequence reads: CASSVTGGSSGNTIYF. CDR3 in DNA: TGTGCCAGCAGCGTTACAGGGGGATCTTCTGGAAACACCATATATTTT. The variable domain in full, with the rest retrieved from reference TRBV9 and TRBJ1-3, is DSGVTQTPKHLITATGQRVTLRCSPRSGDLSVYWYQQSLDQGLQFLIQYYNGEERAKGNILERFSAQQFPDLHSELNLSSLELGDSALYFCASSVTGGSSGNTIYFGEGSWLTVV.

Only a few counts were recorded for this clone. The genes are TRBV7-2 and TRBJ2-3; possible D gene TRBD2, 6 bases. Germline CDR1 SGHTA, CDR2 FQGNSA. Trimming removed 5 bases from V and 5 bases from J, with 14 bases in between. The CDR3 consists of 14 residues. In DNA, the CDR3 is TGTGCCAGCAGCACCGGAGGGAAGGGAGATACGCAGTATTTT. This sequence encodes CASSTGGKGDTQYF.

The V gene is TRBV7-3, the J gene TRBJ1-1; the match to TRBD1 covers 7 bases. Germline trimming cut 5 bases from V and 8 bases from J; bases unmatched to any gene: 5. The germline CDR1 and CDR2 sequences are SGHTA and FQGTGA. CDR3 size: 12 residues. The CDR3 sequence: CASSLRTGEAFF. In DNA form, the CDR3 reads TGTGCCAGCAGCCTCAGGACAGGAGAAGCTTTCTTT.

The chain has TRBV5-4 and TRBJ2-2, with 8 bases aligning to TRBD2. Germline-derived CDR1 and CDR2 are SGHNT and YYREEE (reference sequence). CDR3 length equals 16 residues. After removal of 3 bases from V and 5 bases from J, the junction contained 9 bases not matched to a gene. CDR3 loop: CASSWGGTSRTGELFF. CDR3 DNA: TGTGCCAGCAGCTGGGGAGGGACTAGTCGGACCGGGGAGCTGTTTTTT.

The J gene is TRBJ1-5, the V gene TRBV28; TRBD1 is a possible D gene (5 bases). V was pared by 2 bases and J by 3 bases, with 11 bases between. The germline V gene encodes CDR1 MDHEN and CDR2 SYDVKM. This CDR3 is 15 amino acids long. This CDR3 is CASSLGTLDNQPQHF. The CDR3 DNA reads TGTGCCAGCAGTTTAGGGACCCTCGACAATCAGCCCCAGCATTTT. The full variable domain, in which reference TRBV28 and TRBJ1-5 provide the parts outside the CDR3, is DVKVTQSSRYLVKRTGEKVFLECVQDMDHENMFWYRQDPGLGLRLIYFSYDVKMKEKGDIPEGYSVSREKKERFSLILESASTNQTSMYLCASSLGTLDNQPQHFGDGTRLSIL.

This chain connects TRBV7-9 to TRBJ1-3; D is unclear. The CDR3 runs 11 residues. V was cut by 5 bases and J by 2 bases, with 1 base left in between. Germline V lookup: CDR1 SEHNR, CDR2 FQNEAQ (reference sequence). In DNA, the CDR3 is TGTGCCAGCAGCGCTGGAAACACCATATATTTT. This sequence encodes CASSAGNTIYF.

The chain is built from TRBV20-1 and TRBJ1-1; D is undetermined. Germline assignment: CDR1 DFQATT and CDR2 SNEGSKA (reference sequence). This CDR3 is built from 11 residues. Trimming took 6 bases from V and 6 from J, leaving 11 bases between them. CDR3 amino acids: CSAHREAEAFF. The DNA of the CDR3 is TGCAGTGCGCACCGGGAGGCTGAAGCTTTCTTT.

The chain has TRBV28 and TRBJ1-2; no reliable D call. Between the trimmed V and J ends, which lost 2 bases and 6 bases, there was a span of 13 bases. The CDR3 loop spans 14 amino acids. The germline V gene has CDR1 MDHEN and CDR2 SYDVKM. Written as DNA, the CDR3 is TGTGCCAGCAGTTTAGTGACTACCGGCAATGGCTACACCTTC. It specifies CASSLVTTGNGYTF.

This sequence joins TRBV25-1 and TRBJ1-1, with D possibly being TRBD1 (5 bases). Germline CDR1 and CDR2: MGHDK and SYGVNS. The ends were cut back, 10 bases at V and 1 base at J, with 13 bases in the middle. The CDR3 has 13 residues. CDR3 DNA: TGTGCCACCAAACAGGACCCGAACACTGAAGCTTTCTTT. Translating gives CATKQDPNTEAFF.

The V call is TRBV19, the J call TRBJ2-7, with a weak D call TRBD2 (6 bases). This CDR3 contains 15 residues. V was clipped by 6 bases and J by 0 bases, with 15 bases between them. CDR1 LNHDA and CDR2 SQIVND come from the germline V gene (reference sequence). CDR3 in amino acids: CASSIMAGSSYEQYV. CDR3 DNA: TGTGCCAGTAGCATCATGGCGGGGAGCTCCTACGAGCAGTACGTC.

On this clone itself: A read error may produce the germline difference seen at one junction end. CDR3 coding DNA: TGCGCCAGCAGCTCTGGGACAGGGAGTTTTACCCCAGAGGCCCAGTACTTC. As protein: CASSSGTGSFTPEAQYF. The chain links TRBV5-1 to TRBJ2-5, with 9 bases matching TRBD1. The V gene's germline CDR1 is SGHRS and CDR2 YFSETQ. This CDR3 spans 17 amino acids.

The CDR3 region has the DNA TGTGCCAGCAGCGCTCGACAGGGCGCGGCAGATACGCAGTATTTT. This codes for CASSARQGAADTQYF. V is TRBV7-3 and J is TRBJ2-3; the match to TRBD1 covers 7 bases. The CDR3 runs 15 residues. J lost 4 bases, V lost 5 bases, and 9 bases had no gene match. Per the germline V gene, CDR1 is SGHTA and CDR2 is FQGTGA.

The chain couples TRBV28 to TRBJ2-7, with TRBD2 identical over 9 bases. V trimming: 2 bases; J trimming: 4 bases; junction bases outside the gene matches: 3. Per the germline V gene, CDR1 is MDHEN and CDR2 is SYDVKM. CDR3 length: 14 amino acids. CDR3 amino acids: CASSLGGRVYEQYF. CDR3 DNA sequence: TGTGCCAGCAGTTTAGGCGGGAGGGTTTACGAGCAGTACTTC.

The sample holds one count of this clone. The CDR3 spells CASSQARIARDTQYF. CDR3 DNA sequence: TGCGCCAGCAGCCAAGCTAGGATAGCGAGGGATACGCAGTATTTT. The chain carries TRBV4-1 and TRBJ2-3; perhaps TRBD2 as D (5 bases). This CDR3 has 15 residues. Germline loops: CDR1 MGHRA, CDR2 YSYEKL. V was shortened by 1 base and J by 6 bases, with 14 bases between the two germline ends.

The V and J genes are TRBV21-1 and TRBJ1-5; TRBD1 is the table's D call and was not checked against the DNA. TRBV21-1 is flagged as a pseudogene. This CDR3 has 17 amino acids. In DNA form, the CDR3 reads TGTGCCAGCAAGAACCGAGGGACAGGGGGCCGCAATCAGCCCCAGCATTTT. It is translated as CASKNRGTGGRNQPQHF.

The chain is built from TRBV6-5 and TRBJ2-7; 9 bases are a match to TRBD2. The length of the CDR3 is 15 residues. Germline CDR1 reads MNHEY; CDR2 reads SVGAGI. V gave up 7 bases and J gave up 7 bases; unmatched junction bases: 14. CDR3 in DNA: TGTGCCAGCACCGGAGGTGGGCTAGCGGGAAGTGAGCAGTACTTC. As protein: CASTGGGLAGSEQYF.

This chain connects TRBV2 to TRBJ1-1; D gene ambiguous. Trimming stripped 7 bases from V and 0 bases from J, with 9 bases between. CDR1 SNHLY and CDR2 FYNNEI come from the germline V gene. CDR3 length: 13 residues. The CDR3 bases are TGTGCCAGCAAGGCAGACATGAACACTGAAGCTTTCTTT. This sequence encodes CASKADMNTEAFF.

The V and J genes are TRBV5-1 and TRBJ2-5, with D tentatively TRBD1 (6 bases). The germline V gene has CDR1 SGHRS and CDR2 YFSETQ. V gave up 4 bases and J gave up 2 bases, with 12 bases separating them. This CDR3 comprises 14 residues. The DNA for the CDR3 is TGCGCCAGCAGCCTCGGGACAACACAAGAGACCCAGTACTTC. The encoded protein is CASSLGTTQETQYF.

This rearrangement joins TRBV9 to TRBJ1-1; TRBD1 is a possible D gene (6 bases). The CDR3 is 15 residues long. Germline CDR1 and CDR2: SGDLS and YYNGEE. The V end lost 4 bases, the J end lost 1 base, and 14 bases lay between the germline ends. CDR3 coding DNA: TGTGCCAGCAGCCCGAGGACGGACAGGAACACTGAAGCTTTCTTT. Its translation is CASSPRTDRNTEAFF. The whole variable domain, remainder taken from reference TRBV9 and TRBJ1-1, is DSGVTQTPKHLITATGQRVTLRCSPRSGDLSVYWYQQSLDQGLQFLIQYYNGEERAKGNILERFSAQQFPDLHSELNLSSLELGDSALYFCASSPRTDRNTEAFFGQGTRLTVV.

The CDR3: CASSRDRGQYNEQFF. CDR3 sequence (DNA): TGTGCCAGCAGCCGGGACAGGGGACAATACAATGAGCAGTTCTTC. The chain joins TRBV11-2 to TRBJ2-1, with 10 bases lining up with TRBD1. The CDR3 loop spans 15 amino acids. CDR1 and CDR2 (germline): SGHAT, FQNNGV. V gave up 5 bases and J gave up 4 bases; unmatched junction bases: 5.

The rearrangement uses TRBV7-2 and TRBJ2-5, with 7 bases aligning to TRBD2. The junction had 5 bases not matched to a gene; V was cut back by 5 bases and J by 2 bases. CDR1 and CDR2 (germline): SGHTA, FQGNSA. There are 14 residues in the CDR3. This CDR3 reads CASSQMGGQETQYF. The CDR3 coding sequence is TGTGCCAGCAGCCAAATGGGGGGGCAAGAGACCCAGTACTTC.

This chain links TRBV5-1 with TRBJ2-1, with 8 bases matching TRBD2. CDR3 length: 16 residues. CDR1 SGHRS and CDR2 YFSETQ come from the germline V gene. V shed 4 bases, J shed 1 base, and the junction held 7 bases outside the gene matches. DNA for the CDR3: TGCGCCAGCAGCCTCGGGGGGGCTACTTCCTACAATGAGCAGTTCTTC. Amino acids: CASSLGGATSYNEQFF.

The CDR3 loop reads CSVDRAYGYTF. Written as DNA, the CDR3 is TGCAGCGTTGATAGGGCCTATGGCTACACCTTC. The chain uses TRBV29-1 and TRBJ1-2; D remains unclear. The CDR3 has 11 residues. Germline-derived CDR1 and CDR2 are SQVTM and ANQGSEA. Trimming stripped 3 bases from V and 4 bases from J, with 6 bases between.

The rearrangement links TRBV7-8 to TRBJ2-7; D is unresolved. CDR3 size: 11 residues. CDR1 SGHVS and CDR2 FQNEAQ come from the germline V gene. The germline V and J ends were trimmed by 5 bases and 2 bases, with 4 bases remaining between them. The CDR3 loop is CASSPTYEQYF. The CDR3 DNA sequence: TGTGCCAGCAGCCCAACCTACGAGCAGTACTTC.

This clone appeared once. The chain is built from TRBV2 and TRBJ2-2; D remains ambiguous. Per the germline V gene, CDR1 is SNHLY and CDR2 is FYNNEI. The CDR3 totals 15 residues. The ends were cut back, 6 bases at V and 1 base at J, with 12 bases in the middle. For the CDR3, the DNA is TGTGCCAGCAGGGGGAAACTAATGAACACCGGGGAGCTGTTTTTT. It yields the protein CASRGKLMNTGELFF.

In its sample, this clone was seen once. The chain is built from TRBV10-2 and TRBJ2-3; TRBD2 agrees at 15 bases. CDR3 length equals 18 residues. Germline values: CDR1 WSHSY, CDR2 SAAADI. Trimming at V came to 5 bases and at J to 3 bases, leaving 9 bases not matched to a gene. Here the CDR3 DNA reads TGCGCCAGCAGTCATTCCGGGACTAGCGGGGGGCCAACAGATACGCAGTATTTT. This encodes CASSHSGTSGGPTDTQYF.

The gene calls are TRBV29-1 and TRBJ2-3; D ambiguous. This CDR3 comprises 12 residues. V was cut by 6 bases and J by 4 bases, with 11 bases left in between. Per germline, CDR1 SQVTM and CDR2 ANQGSEA. CDR3 coding DNA: TGCAGCGTGACGACCACACCAGATACGCAGTATTTT. It yields the protein CSVTTTPDTQYF.

The J gene is TRBJ2-7, the V gene TRBV11-2; no reliable D call. Trimming took 0 bases from V and 3 from J, leaving 6 bases between them. CDR3 length equals 13 residues. CDR1 is SGHAT and CDR2 is FQNNGV in the germline V gene. The CDR3 nucleotides read TGTGCCAGCAGCTTAGAACCCCACTACGAGCAGTACTTC. Protein sequence: CASSLEPHYEQYF.

The chain recombines TRBV6-4 with TRBJ1-1; the match to TRBD1 covers 7 bases. CDR1 MRHNA and CDR2 SNTAGT come from the germline V gene. With 4 bases clipped from V and 4 bases from J, the junction kept 9 bases outside the gene matches. The length of the CDR3 is 15 residues. The CDR3 DNA sequence: TGTGCCAGCAGTGTACAGGGGAACGGGGGCACTGAAGCTTTCTTT. It is translated as CASSVQGNGGTEAFF.

In regard to this clone: The junction and the germline gene differ at one end; a read error may be behind it. The chain is built from TRBV15 and TRBJ2-7; D may match TRBD1 or TRBD2 (5 bases each). The CDR3 is made up of 18 amino acids. The germline V gene has CDR1 LNHNV and CDR2 YYDKDF (reference sequence). Written as DNA, the CDR3 is TGTGTCACCAGCAGAGATCACCCCGGGGCGAGGGCCCAGTACGAGCAGTACTTC. Amino acids: CVTSRDHPGARAQYEQYF.

The chain links TRBV5-1 to TRBJ1-2; 10 bases map to TRBD1. Losses at the gene ends were 4 bases for V and 4 bases for J; bases not matched to a gene: 4. Looked up from germline, CDR1 is SGHRS and CDR2 is YFSETQ. The CDR3 length is 14 residues. CDR3 protein: CASSPDRGGYGYTF. The CDR3 bases are TGCGCCAGCAGCCCGGACAGGGGGGGCTATGGCTACACCTTC.

The chain couples TRBV28 to TRBJ1-5, with TRBD1 matching over 9 bases. Trimming cost V 9 bases and J 9 bases; bases outside gene matches: 12. Germline CDR1 is MDHEN and CDR2 is SYDVKM. This CDR3 contains 14 residues. This chain's CDR3 is CASNDRGASGPQHF. The CDR3 nucleotides are TGTGCCAGTAATGACAGGGGGGCTTCGGGGCCCCAGCATTTT.